This TCR beta chain is drawn from a study of blood T cells in healthy people across ages. Study results and caveats: Diversity figures based on one million T cells were deemed too low. With unsorted PBMCs, a conclusive comparison of naive versus antigen-experienced cells was not possible.

Sample-barcoded 5' priming and a J-beta primer mix drove a second PCR of roughly 6 to 12 cycles. A tag from a template-switch adaptor with 12 random nucleotides marked each cDNA molecule. Using its own MiXCR run on the 5' RACE reads, TCRdb lists one record per CDR3 protein. The sample shows some 640,000 distinct CDR3 sequences, around 48% of them seen only once. This clonotype came up once. As yet, its antigen is unknown. The trim removed 4 bases at V and 13 bases at J, leaving 18 bases unmatched. The CDR3 length is 15 residues. The germline V gene encodes CDR1 DFQATT and CDR2 SNEGSKA (reference sequence).

The clonotype originates from a woman in her sixties in good health. J is TRBJ2-1 and V is TRBV20-1; 8 positions agree with TRBD1. The sample consisted of blood. The CDR3 spells CSAIAPDRGGETQFF. The CDR3 DNA reads as TGCAGTGCTATAGCTCCCGACAGGGGTGGGGAGACCCAGTTCTTC.